The 31 T cell receptor beta chains in this list originate from one sample, sequenced in a study of blood T cell repertoires in COVID-19. The method was immunoSEQ multiplex PCR; TCRdb's version includes in-frame clones alone and lacks a portion of them. The data hold more than 250,000 clones, with 70% to 90% observed a single time. Sequencing was carried out using peripheral blood. The receptor set was obtained from a man aged 18 to 35 with active or convalescent COVID-19.

This rearrangement joins TRBV27 to TRBJ1-1; D is possibly TRBD1 (5 bases). The CDR3 has 16 residues. Germline values: CDR1 MNHEY, CDR2 SMNVEV (reference sequence). The V end lost 1 base, the J end lost 6 bases, and 18 bases lay between the germline ends. The DNA for the CDR3 is TGTGCCAGCAGTTTATTGGGAAAGGGGTCAGTACCTGAAGCTTTCTTT. Its translation: CASSLLGKGSVPEAFF.

This chain joins TRBV6-5 and TRBJ2-3, with 11 nucleotides matching TRBD2. This CDR3 spans 15 amino acids. Germline trimming cut 4 bases from V and 6 bases from J; bases unmatched to any gene: 6. Germline loops: CDR1 MNHEY, CDR2 SVGAGI. The CDR3 loop is CASSLAGGLRDTQYF. The CDR3 DNA reads TGTGCCAGCAGTTTAGCGGGAGGGCTCAGGGATACGCAGTATTTT.

V and J are TRBV6-5 and TRBJ1-6; D is ambiguous. Germline V gene data show CDR1 as MNHEY and CDR2 as SVGAGI. V was pared by 0 bases and J by 8 bases, with 2 bases between. The CDR3 has 12 amino acids. The CDR3 region has the DNA TGTGCCAGCAGTTACTCCGATTCACCCCTCCACTTT. It encodes CASSYSDSPLHF.

This sequence joins TRBV25-1 and TRBJ1-3; D gene ambiguous. CDR3 length equals 17 residues. V was clipped by 2 bases and J by 0 bases, with 14 bases between them. Germline CDR1 MGHDK, CDR2 SYGVNS. CDR3 bases: TGTGCCAGCAGTGAAAGATTTGGAGTCCCCTCTGGAAACACCATATATTTT. Protein sequence: CASSERFGVPSGNTIYF.

This sequence joins TRBV24-1 and TRBJ2-3; 8 nucleotides line up with TRBD2. The CDR3 extends over 16 amino acids. Per the germline V gene, CDR1 is KGHDR and CDR2 is SFDVKD. The V gene end was trimmed by 5 bases and the J gene end by 4 bases; junction bases not matched to a gene: 10. CDR3 coding DNA: TGTGCCACCAGTGGAGCGGGACTAGTCTTTTCAGATACGCAGTATTTT. This sequence encodes CATSGAGLVFSDTQYF.

CDR3 in amino acids: CASSLSAGGPDTQYF. CDR3 sequence (DNA): TGTGCCAGCAGTTTATCGGCGGGGGGGCCGGATACGCAGTATTTT. This chain links TRBV28 with TRBJ2-3; 9 bases align to TRBD2. V lost 1 base, J lost 6 bases, and 5 bases stayed unmatched. CDR1 is MDHEN, CDR2 SYDVKM, per germline. CDR3 length: 15 amino acids.

The chain has TRBV19 and TRBJ2-7; TRBD1 is a possible D gene (6 bases). In germline, CDR1 is LNHDA, CDR2 SQIVND (reference sequence). V lost 4 bases, J lost 5 bases, and 12 bases lay in between. The CDR3 has 13 residues. CDR3 sequence: CASSKNRAHEQYF. The CDR3 DNA sequence: TGTGCCAGTAGTAAGAACAGGGCCCACGAGCAGTACTTC.

The rearrangement links TRBV2 to TRBJ1-5; 7 bases align to TRBD1. The germline V gene has CDR1 SNHLY and CDR2 FYNNEI. The trim removed 6 bases at V and 1 base at J, leaving 3 bases unmatched. The CDR3 contains 14 residues. CDR3 sequence reads: CASRGGQSNQPQHF. The CDR3, as DNA: TGTGCCAGCAGAGGGGGACAGAGCAATCAGCCCCAGCATTTT.

J is TRBJ1-1 and V is TRBV5-1; 10 nucleotides align to TRBD1. Germline lookup yields CDR1 SGHRS and CDR2 YFSETQ. The CDR3 length is 15 residues. Trimming took 6 bases from V and 0 from J; bases not matched to a gene: 5. CDR3 coding DNA: TGCGCCAGCACGACAGGGGGCCCCATGAACACTGAAGCTTTCTTT. This sequence encodes CASTTGGPMNTEAFF.

The gene calls are TRBV11-2 and TRBJ2-7; a possible D gene is TRBD2 (6 bases). The CDR3 totals 15 residues. CDR1 SGHAT and CDR2 FQNNGV come from the germline V gene. The V gene lost 0 bases and the J gene lost 9 bases, with 18 bases spanning the gap. The CDR3 loop reads CASSLEFAQGLGQYF. The CDR3 nucleotides are TGTGCCAGCAGCTTAGAGTTTGCCCAGGGACTTGGGCAGTACTTC.

This chain uses TRBV7-2 with TRBJ2-7, with D maybe TRBD2 (5 bases). Germline V gene lookup returns CDR1 SGHTA and CDR2 FQGNSA. Between the trimmed V and J ends, which lost 5 bases and 1 base, there was a span of 12 bases. The CDR3 extends over 14 amino acids. In nucleotides, the CDR3 is TGTGCCAGCAGCGGACTGACGGGATCCTACGAGCAGTACTTC. It encodes CASSGLTGSYEQYF. The full variable domain, in which reference TRBV7-2 and TRBJ2-7 provide the parts outside the CDR3, is GAGVSQSPSNKVTEKGKDVELRCDPISGHTALYWYRQSLGQGLEFLIYFQGNSAPDKSGLPSDRFSAERTGGSVSTLTIQRTQQEDSAVYLCASSGLTGSYEQYFGPGTRLTVT.

Only one count was recorded for this clone. The chain uses TRBV29-1 and TRBJ1-1; unclear D gene. The germline V gene encodes CDR1 SQVTM and CDR2 ANQGSEA. The CDR3 consists of 12 residues. V was clipped by 5 bases and J by 11 bases, with 18 bases between them. This CDR3 is CSVRYSPGRAFF. Written as DNA, the CDR3 is TGCAGCGTTCGTTACAGCCCCGGAAGGGCTTTCTTT.

The chain couples TRBV11-2 to TRBJ2-5; maybe TRBD2 (6 bases). V dropped 5 bases and J dropped 5 bases, with 15 bases sitting between them. Germline-derived CDR1 and CDR2 are SGHAT and FQNNGV. This CDR3 has 14 residues. This CDR3 is CASSPVSGGETQYF. CDR3 DNA sequence: TGTGCCAGCAGCCCAGTTTCCGGAGGGGAGACCCAGTACTTC.

This chain links TRBV23-1 with TRBJ2-3; TRBD1 is a possible D gene (5 bases). TRBV23-1 is an open reading frame whose function is uncertain. The CDR3 totals 16 residues. V was clipped by 0 bases and J by 2 bases, with 12 bases between them. In DNA form, the CDR3 reads TGCGCCAGCAGTCAATCGAGGCAGGGCAACACAGATACGCAGTATTTT. As protein: CASSQSRQGNTDTQYF.

The chain joins TRBV6-1 to TRBJ2-2, with a possible D match to TRBD2 (6 bases). Between the trimmed V and J ends, which lost 0 bases and 3 bases, there was a span of 8 bases. Per germline, CDR1 MNHNS and CDR2 SASEGT. This CDR3 is built from 15 residues. As DNA, the CDR3 is TGTGCCAGCAGTGAAGCGCCGGGGGACACCGGGGAGCTGTTTTTT. This encodes CASSEAPGDTGELFF.

This sequence joins TRBV3-1 (or the pseudogene TRBV3-2) and TRBJ2-4; TRBD1 agrees at 7 bases. The CDR3 consists of 15 residues. Germline CDR1 and CDR2: LGHDT and YNNKEL (reference sequence). V was pared by 6 bases and J by 6 bases, with 11 bases of the junction left unmatched. The CDR3 protein is CASSYFTGQTNIQYF. CDR3 coding DNA: TGTGCCAGCAGTTACTTCACGGGACAGACAAACATTCAGTACTTC.

The chain has TRBV7-2 and TRBJ2-5; D may be TRBD1 (5 bases). CDR3 length equals 16 residues. CDR1 SGHTA and CDR2 FQGNSA come from the germline V gene. Trimming pared 1 base from V and 4 bases from J, leaving 16 bases between. The CDR3 nucleotides read TGTGCCAGCAGCTTAGTAGCACAGGTCTTACTAGAGACCCAGTACTTC. This codes for CASSLVAQVLLETQYF.

In its sample, this clone was seen once. The rearrangement links TRBV6-2 or TRBV6-3 to TRBJ2-5; 10 nucleotides line up with TRBD2. The CDR3 has 17 residues. The germline V gene has CDR1 MNHEY and CDR2 SVGEGT. V gave up 2 bases and J gave up 5 bases; unmatched junction bases: 11. The CDR3 DNA is TGTGCCAGCAGTTACACGGCTAGCGGGAGAGGGGAGGAGACCCAGTACTTC. It yields the protein CASSYTASGRGEETQYF.

V gene TRBV5-4 combines with J gene TRBJ2-3; TRBD1 aligns across 10 bases. The CDR3 is made up of 16 amino acids. The J segment lost 2 bases and the V segment lost 3 bases, leaving 6 bases of the junction unmatched. CDR1 and CDR2 from the germline V gene are SGHNT and YYREEE (reference sequence). CDR3 region: CASSSPDRGATDTQYF. The DNA for the CDR3 is TGTGCCAGCAGCTCTCCGGACAGGGGGGCCACAGATACGCAGTATTTT.

The rearrangement links TRBV5-5 to TRBJ2-7; TRBD2 aligns across 7 bases. Looked up from germline, CDR1 is SGHKS and CDR2 is YYEKEE (reference sequence). This CDR3 comprises 14 residues. The V gene end was trimmed by 2 bases and the J gene end by 0 bases; junction bases not matched to a gene: 2. The CDR3 is CASSFSGGSYEQYF. CDR3 nucleotides: TGTGCCAGCAGCTTTTCGGGGGGCTCCTACGAGCAGTACTTC.

J is TRBJ1-4 and V is TRBV15, with 7 nucleotides matching TRBD1. Per germline, CDR1 LNHNV and CDR2 YYDKDF (reference sequence). CDR3 length: 15 amino acids. After removal of 2 bases from V and 3 bases from J, the junction contained 3 bases not matched to a gene. Written as DNA, the CDR3 is TGTGCCACCAGCAGATCCGGGACAGCTAATGAAAAACTGTTTTTT. The encoded protein is CATSRSGTANEKLFF. The full variable domain, its missing parts supplied by reference TRBV15 and TRBJ1-4, is DAMVIQNPRYQVTQFGKPVTLSCSQTLNHNVMYWYQQKSSQAPKLLFHYYDKDFNNEADTPDNFQSRRPNTSFCFLDIRSPGLGDTAMYLCATSRSGTANEKLFFGSGTQLSVL.

J is TRBJ1-4 and V is TRBV25-1; D perhaps matches TRBD1 (5 bases). In germline, CDR1 is MGHDK, CDR2 SYGVNS. CDR3 size: 15 residues. V was shortened by 4 bases and J by 5 bases, with 14 bases between the two germline ends. The CDR3 bases are TGTGCCAGCAGTGCGGCCGGACAAGAGAATGAAAAACTGTTTTTT. Protein: CASSAAGQENEKLFF.

The DNA for the CDR3 is TGTGCCAGCAGCCCTCATTATCCGAACAGGGAGACCCAGTACTTC. Amino acid sequence: CASSPHYPNRETQYF. The V call is TRBV6-6, the J call TRBJ2-5, with D perhaps TRBD1 (5 bases). CDR3 length equals 15 residues. Germline assignment: CDR1 MNHNY and CDR2 SVGAGI (reference sequence). V lost 6 bases and J lost 5, with 19 bases in between.

V gene TRBV5-1 combines with J gene TRBJ2-1; unclear D gene. V lost 4 bases, J lost 4 bases, and 12 bases lay in between. Germline CDR1 reads SGHRS; CDR2 reads YFSETQ. There are 14 residues in the CDR3. As DNA, the CDR3 is TGCGCCAGCAGCCCCGGTGGGCTTTACAATGAGCAGTTCTTC. Protein product: CASSPGGLYNEQFF.

The V gene is TRBV11-2, the J gene TRBJ2-7, with 9 bases identical to TRBD2. The germline CDR1 and CDR2 sequences are SGHAT and FQNNGV. The CDR3 spans 15 residues. Germline trimming cut 5 bases from V and 3 bases from J; bases unmatched to any gene: 8. The CDR3 loop is CASSQLGLALYEQYF. CDR3 DNA sequence: TGTGCCAGCAGCCAACTGGGACTAGCCCTCTACGAGCAGTACTTC.

This clone appeared a single time. The V call is TRBV24-1, the J call TRBJ1-2; 7 bases fit TRBD1. The J segment lost 4 bases and the V segment lost 11 bases, leaving 9 bases of the junction unmatched. From germline, CDR1 is KGHDR and CDR2 SFDVKD. This CDR3 is 13 amino acids long. This chain's CDR3 is CAIGQEGTYGYTF. In nucleotides, the CDR3 is TGTGCCATCGGACAGGAGGGGACCTATGGCTACACCTTC.

This clone came up once. The chain uses TRBV7-8 and TRBJ2-1, with D perhaps matching TRBD2 (5 bases). This CDR3 has 17 amino acids. V lost 6 bases and J lost 7, with 25 bases in between. Germline loops: CDR1 SGHVS, CDR2 FQNEAQ. CDR3 protein: CASRPARRISVTNEQFF. As DNA, the CDR3 is TGTGCCAGCAGACCTGCCCGGAGGATCTCGGTTACAAATGAGCAGTTCTTC.

The chain couples TRBV11-2 to TRBJ2-1, with unresolved D. Germline CDR1 reads SGHAT; CDR2 reads FQNNGV. The CDR3 has 14 amino acids. Trimming took off 0 bases at V and 4 bases at J, with 7 bases between the two ends. CDR3 nucleotides: TGTGCCAGCAGCTTAGATCCCACTTACAATGAGCAGTTCTTC. This gives the protein CASSLDPTYNEQFF.

This chain uses TRBV30 with TRBJ2-7, with D perhaps matching TRBD1 (6 bases). V gave up 7 bases and J gave up 3 bases, with 16 bases separating them. Germline-derived CDR1 and CDR2 are GTSNPN and SVGIG (reference sequence). This CDR3 is built from 13 residues. CDR3 protein: CAYTRDTNYEQYF. Here the CDR3 DNA reads TGTGCCTATACCCGGGACACTAACTACGAGCAGTACTTC.

The chain combines TRBV6-5 with TRBJ1-2; D may be TRBD1 (6 bases). CDR3 length equals 13 residues. Germline V gene lookup returns CDR1 MNHEY and CDR2 SVGAGI. V dropped 6 bases and J dropped 2 bases, with 10 bases sitting between them. The CDR3: CASSEGTNYGYTF. DNA for the CDR3: TGTGCCAGCAGCGAGGGGACAAACTATGGCTACACCTTC.

The count of this clone is one. V usage is TRBV19 and J usage is TRBJ2-7, with 7 bases matching TRBD1. Germline V gene sequence: CDR1 LNHDA, CDR2 SQIVND (reference sequence). The CDR3 extends over 18 amino acids. Trimming took 4 bases from V and 0 from J; bases not matched to a gene: 15. CDR3 in DNA: TGTGCCAGTAGTAGACAGGGTGGATTCGGTATTAGCTCCTACGAGCAGTACTTC. As protein: CASSRQGGFGISSYEQYF.